The 28 T cell receptor beta chains in this list originate from one sample, sequenced in a study of PD-L1 blockade in urothelial cancer. The data were produced by immunoSEQ multiplex PCR, yet TCRdb's version contains in-frame clones alone and is incomplete. This table has just under 45,000 clones, 88% appearing once. This material consisted of PBMCs, taken around atezolizumab (anti-PD-L1) treatment. The receptors were gathered from a woman between 55 and 75 years old with urothelial cancer.

The V and J genes are TRBV28 and TRBJ2-7, with 9 bases fitting TRBD2. The trim removed 5 bases at V and 4 bases at J, leaving 18 bases unmatched. The CDR3 contains 18 residues. Germline V gene data show CDR1 as MDHEN and CDR2 as SYDVKM. CDR3 DNA: TGTGCCAGCAGTCCAGGAAAGCGGGTTAGCGGGAGTCAGTACGAGCAGTACTTC. Its protein product is CASSPGKRVSGSQYEQYF.

This chain connects TRBV12-5 to TRBJ2-7; 7 nucleotides align to TRBD2. CDR3 length: 15 amino acids. CDR1 and CDR2 from the germline V gene are LGHNT and FRNRAP. Trimming at V came to 0 bases and at J to 6 bases, leaving 8 bases not matched to a gene. CDR3 DNA sequence: TGTGCTAGTGGTTTGGTCGGGGGAGGGCCCTCCGAGCAGTACTTC. Amino acids: CASGLVGGGPSEQYF.

The V gene is TRBV7-3, the J gene TRBJ2-4, with D maybe TRBD1 (6 bases). The germline V gene encodes CDR1 SGHTA and CDR2 FQGTGA. Trimming cost V 5 bases and J 2 bases, with 13 bases left between them. The CDR3 extends over 15 amino acids. CDR3 in DNA: TGTGCCAGCAGCAACCTCAGGGGCCCCAAAAACATTCAGTACTTC. It codes for CASSNLRGPKNIQYF.

This chain connects TRBV11-2 to TRBJ2-5, with 7 bases matching TRBD2. The germline V gene has CDR1 SGHAT and CDR2 FQNNGV. V was pared by 2 bases and J by 3 bases, with 9 bases of the junction left unmatched. This CDR3 is 16 amino acids long. In DNA, the CDR3 is TGTGCCAGCAGCTTAAGTCCGGGAGGCTATGAAGAGACCCAGTACTTC. Translating gives CASSLSPGGYEETQYF.

The chain joins TRBV25-1 to TRBJ1-5; TRBD1 aligns across 9 bases. CDR3 size: 15 residues. The V gene's germline CDR1 is MGHDK and CDR2 SYGVNS. V was clipped by 4 bases and J by 5 bases; unmatched bases: 6. The CDR3 spells CASSGFTGGDQPQHF. In DNA, the CDR3 is TGTGCCAGCAGTGGATTTACAGGGGGCGATCAGCCCCAGCATTTT. Full variable domain (rest looked up from reference TRBV25-1 and TRBJ1-5): EADIYQTPRYLVIGTGKKITLECSQTMGHDKMYWYQQDPGMELHLIHYSYGVNSTEKGDLSSESTVSRIRTEHFPLTLESARPSHTSQYLCASSGFTGGDQPQHFGDGTRLSIL.

This chain connects TRBV11-3 to TRBJ1-1; no firm D call. V was shortened by 4 bases and J by 4 bases, with 10 bases between the two germline ends. CDR3 length: 13 amino acids. The germline gives CDR1 SGHNT, CDR2 YENEEA. This CDR3 reads CASSSTRSTEAFF. CDR3 in DNA: TGTGCCAGCAGCTCCACCCGTAGCACTGAAGCTTTCTTT.

The V call is TRBV6-5, the J call TRBJ1-5; 11 nucleotides align to TRBD1. With V trimmed by 6 bases and J by 7 bases, 5 bases remained unmatched. This CDR3 has 14 residues. CDR1 is MNHEY and CDR2 is SVGAGI in the germline V gene. The CDR3 nucleotides are TGTGCCAGCAGCCGGACAGGGGGCGGGCAGCCCCAGCATTTT. Its protein is CASSRTGGGQPQHF.

The V and J genes are TRBV5-4 and TRBJ2-7, with D perhaps matching TRBD2 (5 bases). CDR1 is SGHNT and CDR2 is YYREEE in the germline V gene (reference sequence). V was pared by 0 bases and J by 7 bases, with 20 bases between. The CDR3 is 16 residues long. The CDR3 loop reads CASSLATGLSPGEQYF. DNA of the CDR3: TGTGCCAGCAGCTTGGCAACCGGACTCTCACCGGGGGAGCAGTACTTC. The whole variable domain, filled in from reference TRBV5-4 and TRBJ2-7, reads ETGVTQSPTHLIKTRGQQVTLRCSSQSGHNTVSWYQQALGQGPQFIFQYYREEENGRGNFPPRFSGLQFPNYSSELNVNALELDDSALYLCASSLATGLSPGEQYFGPGTRLTVT.

The genes are TRBV19 and TRBJ2-1; 8 positions agree with TRBD2. Per the germline V gene, CDR1 is LNHDA and CDR2 is SQIVND (reference sequence). V dropped 7 bases and J dropped 8; count of bases not matched to a gene: 10. This CDR3 is 14 amino acids long. The CDR3 spells CASKGTSVVYEQFF. In DNA form, the CDR3 reads TGTGCCAGTAAAGGGACTAGTGTGGTCTATGAGCAGTTCTTC.

The chain employs TRBV7-9 and TRBJ1-1; D remains unclear. Germline V gene lookup returns CDR1 SEHNR and CDR2 FQNEAQ (reference sequence). The V gene lost 4 bases and the J gene lost 10 bases, with 16 bases spanning the gap. This CDR3 comprises 13 residues. CDR3: CASSSREGEGAFF. The CDR3 DNA reads as TGTGCCAGCAGCTCCCGGGAGGGTGAGGGAGCTTTCTTT.

This clone was found once. This chain's CDR3 is CASSLDRGETQYF. CDR3 DNA: TGTGCCAGCAGTCTCGACAGGGGAGAGACCCAGTACTTC. V is TRBV6-5 and J is TRBJ2-5; TRBD1 matches at 8 bases. This CDR3 is 13 amino acids long. Germline V gene lookup returns CDR1 MNHEY and CDR2 SVGAGI. V was pared by 5 bases and J by 4 bases, with 3 bases of the junction left unmatched.

The chain combines TRBV12-5 with TRBJ2-1; 7 bases align to TRBD1. CDR3 length: 16 residues. V gave up 1 base and J gave up 12 bases; unmatched junction bases: 15. Germline assignment: CDR1 LGHNT and CDR2 FRNRAP. The CDR3 protein is CASGLGIGTDLGRQFF. Written as DNA, the CDR3 is TGTGCTAGTGGTTTGGGTATTGGGACAGATTTAGGGCGGCAGTTCTTC. Supplemented by reference TRBV12-5 and TRBJ2-1, the full variable domain reads DARVTQTPRHKVTEMGQEVTMRCQPILGHNTVFWYRQTMMQGLELLAYFRNRAPLDDSGMPKDRFSAEMPDATLATLKIQPSEPRDSAVYFCASGLGIGTDLGRQFFGPGTRLTVL.

The chain carries TRBV6-6 and TRBJ1-3; D call uncertain. Germline-derived CDR1 and CDR2 are MNHNY and SVGAGI (reference sequence). Trimming removed 4 bases at V and 0 bases at J, with 13 bases between. The length of the CDR3 is 16 residues. The CDR3 spells CASSFGRTYSGNTIYF. In DNA form, the CDR3 reads TGTGCCAGCAGTTTCGGTCGGACTTACTCTGGAAACACCATATATTTT.

The rearrangement joins TRBV6-6 to TRBJ2-4; 7 bases map to TRBD2. V lost 5 bases and J lost 0; bases outside the gene matches: 7. Germline values: CDR1 MNHNY, CDR2 SVGAGI (reference sequence). This CDR3 is built from 16 residues. The CDR3 spells CASSITGGVAKNIQYF. The CDR3 DNA reads as TGTGCCAGCAGTATTACTGGGGGGGTAGCCAAAAACATTCAGTACTTC.

This chain uses TRBV29-1 with TRBJ2-5; weak D call: TRBD1 (5 bases). Germline V gene sequence: CDR1 SQVTM, CDR2 ANQGSEA. The CDR3 has 14 amino acids. Trimming took off 7 bases at V and 3 bases at J, with 18 bases between the two ends. The DNA of the CDR3 is TGCAGCGCCAAAAGATCAGGGCTTAAAGAGACCCAGTACTTC. It translates to CSAKRSGLKETQYF.

This clone appeared once. V and J are TRBV18 and TRBJ2-5; 7 bases agree with TRBD1. This CDR3 has 16 amino acids. Germline lookup yields CDR1 KGHSH and CDR2 LQKENI. Trimming at V came to 3 bases and at J to 2 bases, leaving 9 bases not matched to a gene. The CDR3 nucleotides are TGTGCCAGCTCACCCACAGTTGGGACAGCACAAGAGACCCAGTACTTC. It yields the protein CASSPTVGTAQETQYF.

The chain links TRBV5-1 to TRBJ2-4; 12 nucleotides agree with TRBD2. The V segment lost 4 bases and the J segment 6 bases; nucleotides outside the gene matches: 2. This CDR3 has 14 residues. The germline CDR1 and CDR2 sequences are SGHRS and YFSETQ. CDR3 nucleotide sequence: TGCGCCAGCAGCCCGGGACTAGCGGGAAACATTCAGTACTTC. This gives the protein CASSPGLAGNIQYF.

This clone was seen only a few times. The CDR3 protein is CASSYSPGLDYTF. The DNA of the CDR3 is TGTGCCAGCAGTTACTCTCCGGGACTGGACTACACCTTC. This chain links TRBV6-5 with TRBJ1-2, with D perhaps matching TRBD1 (5 bases). This CDR3 has 13 residues. V lost 0 bases and J 10 bases, leaving 12 bases between the germline ends. Germline lookup yields CDR1 MNHEY and CDR2 SVGAGI.

The genes are TRBV25-1 and TRBJ2-3; D is undetermined. The CDR3 totals 12 residues. Trimming removed 5 bases at V and 4 bases at J, with 7 bases between. CDR1 and CDR2 from the germline V gene are MGHDK and SYGVNS. Here the CDR3 reads CASSLAADTQYF. CDR3 sequence (DNA): TGTGCCAGCAGTCTTGCGGCAGATACGCAGTATTTT.

The V gene is TRBV7-2, the J gene TRBJ2-5, with 7 bases that match TRBD1. The CDR3 sequence is 13 residues long. Germline assignment: CDR1 SGHTA and CDR2 FQGNSA. Unmatched junction bases numbered 3, after V lost 6 bases and J lost 2 bases. CDR3 residues: CASRGQIQETQYF. The DNA of the CDR3 is TGTGCCAGCAGGGGACAGATTCAAGAGACCCAGTACTTC.

This clone was observed a few times. The V call is TRBV7-9, the J call TRBJ2-7; 12 bases match TRBD2. With 6 bases clipped from V and 0 bases from J, the junction kept 6 bases outside the gene matches. In germline, CDR1 is SEHNR, CDR2 FQNEAQ (reference sequence). CDR3 length: 16 residues. CDR3 amino acids: CASSYTSGRSSYEQYF. As DNA, the CDR3 is TGTGCCAGCAGTTATACTAGCGGGAGGAGCTCCTACGAGCAGTACTTC.

This chain connects TRBV28 to TRBJ2-1; 10 bases align to TRBD2. V shed 3 bases, J shed 6 bases, and the junction held 5 bases outside the gene matches. Germline V CDR1 and CDR2: MDHEN, SYDVKM. The CDR3 is 15 amino acids. The CDR3 sequence: CASSLSGRALNEQFF. The CDR3 DNA reads as TGTGCCAGCAGTTTGAGCGGGAGGGCCCTCAATGAGCAGTTCTTC.

The V call is TRBV10-3, the J call TRBJ2-7, with 7 bases fitting TRBD1. Germline V gene sequence: CDR1 ENHRY, CDR2 SYGVKD. The junction had 8 bases not matched to a gene; V was cut back by 7 bases and J by 5 bases. This CDR3 has 13 amino acids. CDR3 protein: CAITGDRDHEQYF. In nucleotides, the CDR3 is TGTGCCATCACCGGAGACAGGGACCACGAGCAGTACTTC.

This clone has just one count. The chain has TRBV27 and TRBJ1-1; tentatively, D is TRBD1 (6 bases). CDR3 size: 17 residues. Germline V gene lookup returns CDR1 MNHEY and CDR2 SMNVEV (reference sequence). V dropped 7 bases and J dropped 1 base, with 22 bases sitting between them. CDR3 loop: CASKKGGLLGQNTEAFF. The DNA for the CDR3 is TGTGCCAGCAAAAAAGGGGGACTATTGGGACAGAACACTGAAGCTTTCTTT.

This rearrangement joins TRBV7-8 to TRBJ1-5; D not certain. The CDR3 totals 15 residues. Germline V gene data show CDR1 as SGHVS and CDR2 as FQNEAQ. V lost 6 bases and J 2 bases, leaving 14 bases between the germline ends. Written as DNA, the CDR3 is TGTGCCAGCAGTGGGTTCGGCGGTGGCAATCAGCCCCAGCATTTT. This codes for CASSGFGGGNQPQHF.

In nucleotides, the CDR3 is TGTGCCACCGGACAGGGCCTCAATCAGCCCCAGCATTTT. This codes for CATGQGLNQPQHF. The chain joins TRBV19 to TRBJ1-5; 8 nucleotides align to TRBD1. V shed 10 bases, J shed 3 bases, and the junction held 5 bases outside the gene matches. Per the germline V gene, CDR1 is LNHDA and CDR2 is SQIVND (reference sequence). The CDR3 has 13 amino acids.

The chain couples TRBV9 to TRBJ2-2; weak D call: TRBD1 (6 bases). This CDR3 contains 18 residues. Trimming removed 1 base from V and 0 bases from J, with 16 bases in between. The germline V gene has CDR1 SGDLS and CDR2 YYNGEE. This chain's CDR3 is CASSVNRATPANTGELFF. CDR3 nucleotides: TGTGCCAGCAGCGTAAACAGGGCCACCCCCGCGAACACCGGGGAGCTGTTTTTT.

The chain uses TRBV7-2 and TRBJ2-7, with 8 bases fitting TRBD2. V lost 5 bases, J lost 4 bases, and 10 bases stayed unmatched. From germline, CDR1 is SGHTA and CDR2 FQGNSA. The CDR3 extends over 15 amino acids. CDR3: CASSLTHSGVYEQYF. The CDR3 DNA sequence: TGTGCCAGCAGCCTTACTCATAGCGGGGTGTACGAGCAGTACTTC.